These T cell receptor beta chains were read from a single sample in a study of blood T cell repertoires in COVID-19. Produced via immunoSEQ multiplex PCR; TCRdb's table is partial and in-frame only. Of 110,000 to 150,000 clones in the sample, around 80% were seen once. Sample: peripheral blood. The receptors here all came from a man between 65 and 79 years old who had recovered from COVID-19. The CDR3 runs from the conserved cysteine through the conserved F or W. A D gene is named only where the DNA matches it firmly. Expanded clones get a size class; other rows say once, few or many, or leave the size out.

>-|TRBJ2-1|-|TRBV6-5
TGTGCCAGCAGTTATGAAGCGGCCTTGAACAATGAGCAGTTCTTC
CASSYEAALNNEQFF
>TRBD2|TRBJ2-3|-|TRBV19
TGTGCCAGTAGTCACCTAGCGGGAGGGAACACAGATACGCAGTATTTT
CASSHLAGGNTDTQYF
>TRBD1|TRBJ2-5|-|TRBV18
TGTGCCAGCTCACCCTCCCGGACAGGGGGAGGAGAGACCCAGTACTTC
CASSPSRTGGGETQYF
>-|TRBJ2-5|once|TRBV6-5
TGTGCCAGCAGTTACGCGGGGCCAGGAGAGACCCAGTACTTC
CASSYAGPGETQYF
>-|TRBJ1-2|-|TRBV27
TGTGCCAGCAGTTTAAGATCGGGATTTCGGGGCTACACCTTC
CASSLRSGFRGYTF
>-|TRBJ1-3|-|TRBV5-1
TGCGCCAGCAGCCTTGGGGCCCAGACCGGAAACACCATATATTTT
CASSLGAQTGNTIYF
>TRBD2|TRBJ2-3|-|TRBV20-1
TGCAGTGCTAGTGTAGCGGGAGATCCCGATACGCAGTATTTT
CSASVAGDPDTQYF
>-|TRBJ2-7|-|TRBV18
TGTGCCAGCTCACCTCGACAGAATGCCTACGAGCAGTACTTC
CASSPRQNAYEQYF
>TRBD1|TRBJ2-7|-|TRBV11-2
TGTGCCAGCAGCATCTCCGGGACAGACCCCTACGAGCAGTACTTC
CASSISGTDPYEQYF
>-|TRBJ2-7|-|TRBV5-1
TGCGCCAGCAGGAGAACCGGGACAACCTACGAGCAGTACTTC
CASRRTGTTYEQYF
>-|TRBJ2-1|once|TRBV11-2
TGTGCCAGCAGCCAGGGCCTCAATGAGCAGTTCTTC
CASSQGLNEQFF